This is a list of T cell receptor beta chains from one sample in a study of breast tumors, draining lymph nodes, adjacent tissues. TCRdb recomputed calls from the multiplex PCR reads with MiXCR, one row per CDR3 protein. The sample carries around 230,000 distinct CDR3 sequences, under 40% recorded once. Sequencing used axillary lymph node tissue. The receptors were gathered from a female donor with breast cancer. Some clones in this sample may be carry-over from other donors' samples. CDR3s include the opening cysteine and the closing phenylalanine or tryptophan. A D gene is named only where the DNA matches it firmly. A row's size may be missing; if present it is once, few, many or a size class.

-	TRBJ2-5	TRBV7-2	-	CASSKSSRGQETQYF	TGTGCCAGCAGCAAGAGTTCCAGGGGCCAAGAGACCCAGTACTTC
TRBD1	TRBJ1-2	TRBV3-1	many	CASSQGTGRAGGYGYTF	TGTGCCAGCAGCCAGGGGACAGGGCGTGCCGGGGGGTATGGCTACACCTTC
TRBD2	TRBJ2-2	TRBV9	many	CASSVGAGGLNTGELFF	TGTGCCAGCAGCGTAGGAGCGGGGGGGCTAAACACCGGGGAGCTGTTTTTT
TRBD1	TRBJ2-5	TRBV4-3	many	CASSQDRGPGFEETQYF	TGCGCCAGCAGCCAGGACAGGGGGCCCGGTTTTGAGGAGACCCAGTACTTC
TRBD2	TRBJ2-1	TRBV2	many	CATLAGASYNEQFF	TGTGCCACCTTAGCGGGAGCCTCCTACAATGAGCAGTTCTTC
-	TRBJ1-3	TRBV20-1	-	CSADLMEGTIYF	TGCAGTGCCGACCTTATGGAGGGCACCATATATTTT
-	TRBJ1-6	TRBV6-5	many	CASNTGYSPLHF	TGTGCCAGCAACACCGGTTATTCACCCCTCCACTTT
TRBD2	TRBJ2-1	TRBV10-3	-	CAISGTSGRTYNEQFF	TGTGCCATCAGTGGGACTAGCGGGAGGACCTACAATGAGCAGTTCTTC
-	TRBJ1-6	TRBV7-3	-	CASSFRPGYSPLHF	TGTGCCAGCAGCTTCCGACCGGGCTATTCACCCCTCCACTTT
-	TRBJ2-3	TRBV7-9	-	CASTGGVKDEQYF	TGTGCCAGCACCGGAGGGGTTAAGGATGAGCAGTATTTT
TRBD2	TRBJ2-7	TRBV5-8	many	CASSAGLGRNEQYF	TGTGCCAGCAGCGCGGGACTAGGCCGGAACGAGCAGTACTTC
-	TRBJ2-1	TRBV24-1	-	CATSDTLVGSCNGQFF	TGTGCCACCAGTGATACCCTGGTCGGGTCCTGCAATGGGCAGTTCTTC
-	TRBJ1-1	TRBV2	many	CASRENANTEAFF	TGTGCCAGCAGGGAGAATGCGAACACTGAAGCTTTCTTT
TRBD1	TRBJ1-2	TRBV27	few	CASSRGRGNYGYTF	TGTGCCAGCTCGAGGGGGCGGGGGAACTATGGCTACACCTTC
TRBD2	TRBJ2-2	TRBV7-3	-	CASSSWTSGRPFTGELFF	TGTGCCAGCAGCTCCTGGACTAGCGGGAGGCCCTTCACCGGGGAGCTGTTTTTT
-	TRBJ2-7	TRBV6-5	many	CASSYSALGSYEQYF	TGTGCCAGCAGTTACTCGGCGCTAGGCTCCTACGAGCAGTACTTC
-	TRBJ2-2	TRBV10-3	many	CAIIDSNTGELFF	TGTGCCATCATCGACAGTAACACCGGGGAGCTGTTTTTT
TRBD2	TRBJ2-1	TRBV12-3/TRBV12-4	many	CASSLLGAGGNNEQFF	TGTGCCAGCAGTCTTCTCGGAGCGGGGGGCAACAATGAGCAGTTCTTC
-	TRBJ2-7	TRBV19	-	CASSIGKRMAGTYGQYF	TGTGCCAGTAGTATAGGTAAAAGGATGGCAGGGACCTACGGGCAGTACTTC
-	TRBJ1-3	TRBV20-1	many	CSAIGRVRTLSGNTIYF	TGCAGTGCTATCGGGAGAGTTCGGACCCTCTCTGGAAACACCATATATTTT
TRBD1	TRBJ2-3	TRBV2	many	CASRRQGSTQYF	TGTGCCAGCAGGCGACAGGGTAGTACGCAGTATTTT
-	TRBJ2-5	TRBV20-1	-	CSAREAVLQPQYF	TGCAGTGCTAGAGAGGCGGTTTTGCAGCCCCAGTACTTC
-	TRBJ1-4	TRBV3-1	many	CASSRVLEKLFF	TGTGCCAGCAGCCGCGTTCTTGAAAAACTGTTTTTT
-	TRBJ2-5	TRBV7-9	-	CASSFGSGQGTQYF	TGTGCCAGCAGCTTCGGATCCGGGCAGGGGACCCAGTACTTC
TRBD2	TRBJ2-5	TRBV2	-	CASSDRGLARSQETQYF	TGTGCCAGCAGTGATCGCGGACTAGCGAGAAGTCAAGAGACCCAGTACTTC
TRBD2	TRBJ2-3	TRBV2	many	CASKAGLAGGDTQYF	TGTGCCAGTAAAGCCGGACTAGCGGGAGGAGATACGCAGTATTTT
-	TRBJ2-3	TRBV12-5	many	CASGFYRTFSTDTQYF	TGTGCTAGTGGTTTTTACAGAACTTTTAGCACAGATACGCAGTATTTT
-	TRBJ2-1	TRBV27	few	CASSSIKSSYNEQFF	TGTGCCAGCAGTTCTATCAAGAGCTCCTACAATGAGCAGTTCTTC
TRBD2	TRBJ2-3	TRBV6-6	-	CASTKGRTSGSVDTQYF	TGTGCCAGCACCAAAGGCCGGACTAGCGGGTCGGTAGATACGCAGTATTTT
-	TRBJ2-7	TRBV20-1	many	CSAPWAGTYEQYF	TGCAGTGCTCCCTGGGCCGGGACCTACGAGCAGTACTTC
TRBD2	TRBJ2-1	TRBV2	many	CASSSPRAGGPREQFF	TGTGCCAGCAGTTCCCCTAGAGCGGGAGGGCCCAGGGAGCAGTTCTTC
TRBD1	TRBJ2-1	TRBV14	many	CASSRAQGYNEQFF	TGTGCCAGCAGCCGAGCACAGGGGTACAATGAGCAGTTCTTC
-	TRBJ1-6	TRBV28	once	CASIRGGAGGFSDSPLHF	TGTGCCAGCATTAGAGGGGGGGCAGGAGGTTTTTCTGATTCACCCCTCCACTTT
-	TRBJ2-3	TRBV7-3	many	CASSSGLLADTDTQYF	TGTGCCAGCAGCTCCGGCTTATTGGCGGACACAGATACGCAGTATTTT
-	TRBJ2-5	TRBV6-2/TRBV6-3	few	CASRRLAIETQYF	TGTGCCAGCAGGCGGCTAGCGATAGAGACCCAGTACTTC
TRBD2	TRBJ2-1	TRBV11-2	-	CASSLLVGGKQFF	TGTGCCAGCAGCTTATTAGTCGGGGGGAAACAGTTCTTC
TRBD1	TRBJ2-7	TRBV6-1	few	CASRGQGSTYEQYF	TGTGCCAGCAGGGGACAGGGTTCCACCTACGAGCAGTACTTC
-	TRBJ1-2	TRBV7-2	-	CASRPGTSAGIYGYTF	TGTGCCAGCAGACCCGGGACTAGCGCGGGGATCTATGGCTACACCTTC
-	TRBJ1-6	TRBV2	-	CASQWDTDNSPLHF	TGTGCCAGCCAGTGGGACACTGATAATTCACCCCTCCACTTT
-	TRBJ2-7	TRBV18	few	CASSPGDIAYEQYF	TGTGCCAGCTCACCAGGGGACATAGCCTACGAGCAGTACTTC
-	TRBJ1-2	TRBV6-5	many	CAAGGAGNYGYTF	TGTGCCGCCGGGGGGGCCGGTAACTATGGCTACACCTTC
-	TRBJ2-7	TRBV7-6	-	CASSLGRPGRPNYQQYF	TGTGCCAGTAGCTTAGGGCGCCCAGGAAGACCTAACTACCAGCAGTACTTC
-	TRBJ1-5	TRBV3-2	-	CASSQTRTGLFSISNQPQHF	TGTGCCAGCAGCCAAACCCGGACAGGTTTATTTTCGATTAGCAATCAGCCCCAGCATTTT
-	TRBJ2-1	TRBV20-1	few	CSALEGGDEQFF	TGCAGTGCTTTGGAGGGCGGGGATGAGCAGTTCTTC
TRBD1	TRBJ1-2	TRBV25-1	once	CARREGDRGLGGYTF	TGTGCCAGAAGGGAGGGGGACAGGGGGCTGGGAGGCTACACCTTC
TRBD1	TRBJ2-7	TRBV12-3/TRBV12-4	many	CASSQSTPGQRHEQYF	TGTGCCAGCAGCCAGTCCACACCGGGACAGCGACACGAGCAGTACTTC
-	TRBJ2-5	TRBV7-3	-	CASGIGDVAGVETQYF	TGTGCCAGTGGAATAGGGGATGTCGCAGGGGTGGAGACCCAGTACTTC
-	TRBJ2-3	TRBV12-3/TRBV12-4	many	CASSFGGGHGTDTQYF	TGTGCCAGCAGTTTTGGGGGGGGGCATGGCACAGATACGCAGTATTTT
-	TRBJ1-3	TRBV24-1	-	CATSDYGLAGNTIYF	TGTGCCACCAGTGACTACGGACTAGCGGGAAACACCATATATTTT
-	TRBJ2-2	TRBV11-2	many	CASSQPRDANTGELFF	TGTGCCAGCAGCCAGCCTCGAGATGCGAACACCGGGGAGCTGTTTTTT
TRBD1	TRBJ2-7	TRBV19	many	CASSTLTGDEQYF	TGTGCCAGTAGTACGTTGACAGGGGACGAGCAGTACTTC
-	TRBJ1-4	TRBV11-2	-	CASRELGKAVEKLFF	TGTGCCAGCAGAGAGCTCGGAAAAGCGGTTGAAAAACTGTTTTTT
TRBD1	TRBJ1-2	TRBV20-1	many	CSARDEGALYGYTF	TGCAGTGCTAGAGATGAGGGGGCGTTGTATGGCTACACCTTC
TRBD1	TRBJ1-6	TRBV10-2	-	CASSDSRDRGPLHF	TGCGCCAGCAGTGACTCCCGGGACAGGGGGCCCCTCCACTTT
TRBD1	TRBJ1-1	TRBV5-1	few	CASSTGQGGYTEAFF	TGCGCCAGCAGCACTGGACAGGGGGGCTATACTGAAGCTTTCTTT